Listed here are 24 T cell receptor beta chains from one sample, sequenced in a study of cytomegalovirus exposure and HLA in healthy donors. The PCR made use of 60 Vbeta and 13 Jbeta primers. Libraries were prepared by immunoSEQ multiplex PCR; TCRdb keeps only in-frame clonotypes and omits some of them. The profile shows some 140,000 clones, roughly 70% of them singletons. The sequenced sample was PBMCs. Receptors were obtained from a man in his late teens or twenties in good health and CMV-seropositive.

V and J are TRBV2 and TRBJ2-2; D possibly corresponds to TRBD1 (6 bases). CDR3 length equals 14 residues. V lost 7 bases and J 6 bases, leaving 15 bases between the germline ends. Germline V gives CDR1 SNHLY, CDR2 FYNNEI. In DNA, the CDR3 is TGTGCCAGCAAGATACAGGGTTTGGCCGGGGAGCTGTTTTTT. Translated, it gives CASKIQGLAGELFF.

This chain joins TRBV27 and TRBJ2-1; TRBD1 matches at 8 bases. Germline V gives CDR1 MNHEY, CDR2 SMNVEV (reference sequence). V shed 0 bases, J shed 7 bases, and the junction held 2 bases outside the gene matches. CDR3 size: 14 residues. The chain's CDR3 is CASSLSRTGNEQFF. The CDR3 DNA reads TGTGCCAGCAGTTTATCAAGGACAGGGAATGAGCAGTTCTTC.

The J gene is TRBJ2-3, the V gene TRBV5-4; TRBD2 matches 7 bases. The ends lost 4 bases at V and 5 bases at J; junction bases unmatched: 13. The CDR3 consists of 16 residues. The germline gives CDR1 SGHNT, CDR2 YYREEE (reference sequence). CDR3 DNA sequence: TGTGCCAGCAGCCCCCAGGGTGCGGGGAGGGGAGATACGCAGTATTTT. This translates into CASSPQGAGRGDTQYF.

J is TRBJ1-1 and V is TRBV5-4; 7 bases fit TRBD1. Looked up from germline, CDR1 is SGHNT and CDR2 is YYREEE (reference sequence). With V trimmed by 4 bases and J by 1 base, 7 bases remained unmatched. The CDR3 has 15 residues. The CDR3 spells CASSQRTGANTEAFF. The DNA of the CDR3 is TGTGCCAGCAGCCAACGTACAGGGGCGAACACTGAAGCTTTCTTT.

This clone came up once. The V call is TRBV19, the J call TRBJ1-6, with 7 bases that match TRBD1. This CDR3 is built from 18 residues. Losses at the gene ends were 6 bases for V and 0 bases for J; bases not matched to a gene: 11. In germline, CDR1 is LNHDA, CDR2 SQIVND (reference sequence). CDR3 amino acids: CASSTNRGARSYNSPLHF. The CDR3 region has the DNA TGTGCCAGTAGCACCAACAGGGGAGCTCGCTCCTATAATTCACCCCTCCACTTT.

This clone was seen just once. CDR3 DNA: TGTGCCAGCAGTTCCTCCGGGACAGGGGAAGAGACCCAGTACTTC. Amino acid sequence: CASSSSGTGEETQYF. The chain uses TRBV28 and TRBJ2-5; TRBD1 aligns across 10 bases. Germline V gene lookup returns CDR1 MDHEN and CDR2 SYDVKM. The ends lost 4 bases at V and 3 bases at J; junction bases unmatched: 5. This CDR3 comprises 15 residues.

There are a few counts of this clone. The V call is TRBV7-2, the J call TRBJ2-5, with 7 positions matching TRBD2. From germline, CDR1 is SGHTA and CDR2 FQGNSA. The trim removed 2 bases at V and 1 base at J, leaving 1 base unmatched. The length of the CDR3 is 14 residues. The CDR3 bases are TGTGCCAGCAGCTTAAGACTAGCCCAAGAGACCCAGTACTTC. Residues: CASSLRLAQETQYF.

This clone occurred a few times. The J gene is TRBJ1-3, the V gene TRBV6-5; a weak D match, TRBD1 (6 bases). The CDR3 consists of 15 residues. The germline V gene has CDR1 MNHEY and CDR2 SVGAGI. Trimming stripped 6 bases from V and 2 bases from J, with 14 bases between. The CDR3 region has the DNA TGTGCCAGCAGACTAATACAGGGAGCTGGAAACACCATATATTTT. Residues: CASRLIQGAGNTIYF.

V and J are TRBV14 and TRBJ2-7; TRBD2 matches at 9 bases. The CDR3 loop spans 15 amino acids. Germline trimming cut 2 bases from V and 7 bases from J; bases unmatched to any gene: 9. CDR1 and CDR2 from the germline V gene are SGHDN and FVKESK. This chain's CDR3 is CASSQQVGLAGEQYF. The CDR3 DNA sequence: TGTGCCAGCAGCCAACAAGTCGGGCTAGCGGGAGAGCAGTACTTC.

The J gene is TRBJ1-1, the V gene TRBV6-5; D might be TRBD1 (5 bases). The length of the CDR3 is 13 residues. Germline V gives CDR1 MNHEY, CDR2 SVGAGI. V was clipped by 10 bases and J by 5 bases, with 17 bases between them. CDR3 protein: CAISPGGRTEAFF. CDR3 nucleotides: TGTGCCATCTCACCCGGGGGTAGAACTGAAGCTTTCTTT.

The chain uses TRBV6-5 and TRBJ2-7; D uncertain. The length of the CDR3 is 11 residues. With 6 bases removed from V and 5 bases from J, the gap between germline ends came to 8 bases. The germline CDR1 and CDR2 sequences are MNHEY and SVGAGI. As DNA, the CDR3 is TGTGCCAGCAGCACAACCCACGAGCAGTACTTC. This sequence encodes CASSTTHEQYF.

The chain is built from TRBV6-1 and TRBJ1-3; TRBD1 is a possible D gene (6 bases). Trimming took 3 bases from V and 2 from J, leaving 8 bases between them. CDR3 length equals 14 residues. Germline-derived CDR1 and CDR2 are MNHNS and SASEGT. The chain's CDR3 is CASSEGGPGNTIYF. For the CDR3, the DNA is TGTGCCAGCAGTGAGGGGGGGCCTGGAAACACCATATATTTT.

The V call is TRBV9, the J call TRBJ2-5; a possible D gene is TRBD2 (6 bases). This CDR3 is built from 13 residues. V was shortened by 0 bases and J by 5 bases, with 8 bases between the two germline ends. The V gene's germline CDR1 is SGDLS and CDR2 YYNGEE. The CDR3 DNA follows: TGTGCCAGCAGCGTAGAGGAGGGGGAGACCCAGTACTTC. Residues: CASSVEEGETQYF.

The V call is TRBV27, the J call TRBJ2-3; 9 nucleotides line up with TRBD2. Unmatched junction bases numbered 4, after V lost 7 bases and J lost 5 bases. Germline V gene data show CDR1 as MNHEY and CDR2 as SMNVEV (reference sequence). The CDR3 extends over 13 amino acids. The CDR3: CASTRSGGDTQYF. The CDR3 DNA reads TGTGCCAGCACCCGTAGCGGGGGAGATACGCAGTATTTT.

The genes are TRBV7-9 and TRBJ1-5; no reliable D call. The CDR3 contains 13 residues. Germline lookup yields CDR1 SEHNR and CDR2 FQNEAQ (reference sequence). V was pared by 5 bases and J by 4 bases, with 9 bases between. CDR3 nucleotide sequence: TGTGCCAGCAGCAGAACGGTAAATCAGCCCCAGCATTTT. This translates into CASSRTVNQPQHF.

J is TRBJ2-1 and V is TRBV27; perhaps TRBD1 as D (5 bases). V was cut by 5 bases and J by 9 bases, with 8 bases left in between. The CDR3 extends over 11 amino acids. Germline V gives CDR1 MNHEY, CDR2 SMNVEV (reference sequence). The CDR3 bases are TGTGCCAGCAGTCAGGGTACTGAGCAGTTCTTC. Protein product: CASSQGTEQFF.

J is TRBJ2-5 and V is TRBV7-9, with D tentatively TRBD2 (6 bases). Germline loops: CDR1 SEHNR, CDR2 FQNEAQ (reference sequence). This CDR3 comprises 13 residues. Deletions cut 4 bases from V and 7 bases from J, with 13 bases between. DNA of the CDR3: TGTGCCAGCAGCTCCGCGACTAGGGGGACCCAGTACTTC. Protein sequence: CASSSATRGTQYF.

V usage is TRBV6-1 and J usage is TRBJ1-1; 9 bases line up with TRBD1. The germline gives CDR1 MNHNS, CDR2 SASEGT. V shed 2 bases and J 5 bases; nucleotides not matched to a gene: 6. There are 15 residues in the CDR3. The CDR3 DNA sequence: TGTGCCAGCAGTGAAAGCGGACAGGGGTGGACTGAAGCTTTCTTT. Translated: CASSESGQGWTEAFF.

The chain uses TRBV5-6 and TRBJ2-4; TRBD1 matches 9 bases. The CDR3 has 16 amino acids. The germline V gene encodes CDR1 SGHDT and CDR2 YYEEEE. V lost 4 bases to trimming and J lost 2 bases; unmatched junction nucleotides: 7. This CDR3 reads CASSPTGGRTKNIQYF. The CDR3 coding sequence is TGTGCCAGCAGCCCGACAGGGGGAAGGACCAAAAACATTCAGTACTTC. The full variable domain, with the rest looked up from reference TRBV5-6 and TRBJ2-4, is DAGVTQSPTHLIKTRGQQVTLRCSPKSGHDTVSWYQQALGQGPQFIFQYYEEEERQRGNFPDRFSGHQFPNYSSELNVNALLLGDSALYLCASSPTGGRTKNIQYFGAGTRLSVL.

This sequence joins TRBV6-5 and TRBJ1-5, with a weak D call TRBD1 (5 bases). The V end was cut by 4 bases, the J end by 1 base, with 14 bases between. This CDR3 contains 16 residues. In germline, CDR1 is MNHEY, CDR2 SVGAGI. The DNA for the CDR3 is TGTGCCAGCAGTTCCCTCGGGAGGGGAAGCAATCAGCCCCAGCATTTT. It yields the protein CASSSLGRGSNQPQHF.

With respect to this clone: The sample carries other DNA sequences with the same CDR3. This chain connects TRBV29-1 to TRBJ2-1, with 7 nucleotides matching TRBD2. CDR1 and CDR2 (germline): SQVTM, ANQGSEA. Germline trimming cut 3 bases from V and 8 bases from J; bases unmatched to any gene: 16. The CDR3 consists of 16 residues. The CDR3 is CSVEGGFEIGSDEQFF. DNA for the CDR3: TGCAGCGTTGAGGGGGGGTTCGAAATTGGAAGCGATGAGCAGTTCTTC.

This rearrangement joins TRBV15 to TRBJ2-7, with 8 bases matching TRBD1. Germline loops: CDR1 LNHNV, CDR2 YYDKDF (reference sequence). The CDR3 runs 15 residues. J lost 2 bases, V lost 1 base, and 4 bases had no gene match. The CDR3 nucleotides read TGTGCCACCAGCAGAGTGGAGACAGGGGCCTACGAGCAGTACTTC. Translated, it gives CATSRVETGAYEQYF.

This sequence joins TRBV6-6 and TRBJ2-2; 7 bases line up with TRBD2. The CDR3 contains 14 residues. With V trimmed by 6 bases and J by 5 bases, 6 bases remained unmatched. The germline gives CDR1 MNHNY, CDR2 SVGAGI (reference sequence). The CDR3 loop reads CASRLTSPTGELFF. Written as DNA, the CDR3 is TGTGCCAGCAGGCTGACTAGCCCTACCGGGGAGCTGTTTTTT.

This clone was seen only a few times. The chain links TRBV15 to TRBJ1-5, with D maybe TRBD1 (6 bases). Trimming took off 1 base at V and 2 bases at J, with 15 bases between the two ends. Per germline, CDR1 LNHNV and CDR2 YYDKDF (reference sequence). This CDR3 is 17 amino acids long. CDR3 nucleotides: TGTGCCACCAGCAGAGTAAGGGACACTATGCGCAATCAGCCCCAGCATTTT. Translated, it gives CATSRVRDTMRNQPQHF. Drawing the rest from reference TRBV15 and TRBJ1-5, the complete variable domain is DAMVIQNPRYQVTQFGKPVTLSCSQTLNHNVMYWYQQKSSQAPKLLFHYYDKDFNNEADTPDNFQSRRPNTSFCFLDIRSPGLGDTAMYLCATSRVRDTMRNQPQHFGDGTRLSIL.